These T cell receptor beta chains were read from a single sample in a study of T cell responses to AZD1222 COVID-19 vaccine. Some clones are missing from TCRdb's copy, which holds only in-frame ones; the method was immunoSEQ multiplex PCR. The sample includes 120,000 to 150,000 clones, roughly 89% of them seen just once. The sample consisted of peripheral blood, taken on day 0 of AZD1222 vaccination. The source is an adult in good health. The CDR3 runs from the conserved cysteine through the conserved F or W. A D gene is named only where the DNA matches it firmly. Where a row states a size, it is once, few, many or the class of an expanded clone; other rows omit it.

CDR3 protein | CDR3 DNA | V gene | clone size | D gene | J gene
CASSDSGRALDEQFF | TGTGCCAGCAGCGATAGCGGGAGGGCCCTCGATGAGCAGTTCTTC | TRBV9 | . | TRBD2 | TRBJ2-1
CASSPTGFSYEQYF | TGTGCCAGCAGTCCTACAGGGTTCTCCTACGAGCAGTACTTC | TRBV28 | . | . | TRBJ2-7
CASSWDRVRGYTF | TGCGCCAGCAGCTGGGACAGGGTGAGAGGCTACACCTTC | TRBV5-1 | . | TRBD1 | TRBJ1-2
CASSIRGGASNQPQHF | TGTGCCAGTAGTATCCGAGGAGGGGCAAGCAATCAGCCCCAGCATTTT | TRBV19 | . | . | TRBJ1-5
CSVRQGFVAFF | TGCAGCGTTCGACAGGGTTTTGTAGCTTTCTTT | TRBV29-1 | . | TRBD1 | TRBJ1-1
CASRVQGGYGYTF | TGTGCCAGCAGGGTACAGGGGGGCTATGGCTACACCTTC | TRBV3-1/TRBV3-2 | . | TRBD1 | TRBJ1-2
CSANRNTNEQYF | TGCAGCGCCAACAGGAATACAAACGAGCAGTACTTC | TRBV29-1 | once | . | TRBJ2-7
CASSLANNSPLHF | TGTGCCAGCAGCTTAGCGAATAATTCACCCCTCCACTTT | TRBV7-2 | once | . | TRBJ1-6
CASSLLELADYEQYF | TGTGCCAGCAGCTTGCTAGAACTAGCGGACTACGAGCAGTACTTC | TRBV5-8 | . | TRBD2 | TRBJ2-7
CASSLVGGAPALHF | TGCGCCAGCAGCTTGGTGGGAGGAGCCCCAGCCCTCCACTTT | TRBV5-1 | . | . | TRBJ1-6
CASSFRQGAYPFF | TGTGCCAGCAGTTTCCGACAGGGGGCCTACCCGTTCTTC | TRBV27 | . | TRBD1 | TRBJ2-1
CASSLGRQKTNTEAFF | TGTGCCAGCAGCTTGGGACGGCAGAAAACGAACACTGAAGCTTTCTTT | TRBV5-4 | . | . | TRBJ1-1
CASSFGTGQDYGYTF | TGTGCCAGCAGCTTCGGGACAGGGCAGGACTATGGCTACACCTTC | TRBV7-2 | once | TRBD1 | TRBJ1-2
CASSFGGENYGYTF | TGTGCCAGCAGTTTCGGGGGAGAAAACTATGGCTACACCTTC | TRBV28 | . | . | TRBJ1-2
CASSARDPTNEQYF | TGTGCCAGCAGCGCCCGGGACCCCACCAACGAGCAGTACTTC | TRBV7-2 | few | . | TRBJ2-7
CAISVVGYEQYF | TGTGCCATCAGCGTGGTTGGCTACGAGCAGTACTTC | TRBV10-3 | once | . | TRBJ2-7
CATSGTGGTGELFF | TGTGCCACCAGTGGAACAGGGGGCACCGGGGAGCTGTTTTTT | TRBV24-1 | few | TRBD1 | TRBJ2-2
CASSLEPSGTTGELFF | TGCGCCAGCAGCTTGGAGCCTAGCGGGACCACCGGGGAGCTGTTTTTT | TRBV5-1 | . | TRBD2 | TRBJ2-2
CATSTGDSPLHF | TGTGCCACCAGCACAGGGGATTCACCCCTCCACTTT | TRBV15 | . | . | TRBJ1-6
CASSALSDTQYF | TGTGCCAGCAGTGCCCTCTCAGATACGCAGTATTTT | TRBV2 | . | . | TRBJ2-3
CASSLVGGRVDEQFF | TGTGCCAGCAGCTTAGTGGGCGGGAGGGTCGATGAGCAGTTCTTC | TRBV7-3 | once | TRBD2 | TRBJ2-1
CASSQFTGGIGYTF | TGTGCCAGCAGTCAATTTACAGGGGGCATTGGCTACACCTTC | TRBV28 | . | TRBD1 | TRBJ1-2
CASSKGRYEQYF | TGTGCCAGCAGTAAGGGCCGTTACGAGCAGTACTTC | TRBV6-2/TRBV6-3 | . | . | TRBJ2-7
CASGLVKGAEPQHF | TGTGCTAGTGGTTTGGTAAAGGGTGCGGAGCCCCAGCATTTT | TRBV12-5 | . | . | TRBJ1-5
CASRQNLNYGYTF | TGTGCCAGCCGACAGAACCTCAACTATGGCTACACCTTC | TRBV27 | . | . | TRBJ1-2
CASSSRAGGAWTGELFF | TGTGCCAGCAGCTCAAGAGCGGGAGGGGCTTGGACCGGGGAGCTGTTTTTT | TRBV7-8 | . | TRBD2 | TRBJ2-2
CASSLWGDTQYF | TGTGCCAGCAGTTTATGGGGAGATACGCAGTATTTT | TRBV27 | . | . | TRBJ2-3
CSFTNRDGHREQFF | TGCAGCTTCACCAACCGGGACGGCCATCGTGAGCAGTTCTTC | TRBV29-1 | . | . | TRBJ2-1
CASSISVYGYTF | TGTGCCAGTAGTATCTCCGTCTATGGCTACACCTTC | TRBV19 | . | . | TRBJ1-2
CASSFSRQMNTGELFF | TGTGCCAGCAGTTTCTCGAGACAGATGAACACCGGGGAGCTGTTTTTT | TRBV28 | . | . | TRBJ2-2
CSVEGRRDEQYF | TGCAGCGTTGAAGGTCGCCGGGACGAGCAGTACTTC | TRBV29-1 | once | . | TRBJ2-7
CASSRQGRELFF | TGTGCCAGCAGCAGACAGGGGCGGGAGCTGTTTTTT | TRBV11-2 | . | TRBD1 | TRBJ2-2
CASSFLNQPQHF | TGTGCCAGCAGCTTTTTGAATCAGCCCCAGCATTTT | TRBV5-8 | . | . | TRBJ1-5
CASSSSGGRWHEQFF | TGTGCCAGCAGCTCATCGGGCGGGAGGTGGCATGAGCAGTTCTTC | TRBV7-9 | . | TRBD2 | TRBJ2-1
CASSSQGFQETQYF | TGTGCCAGCAGCTCTCAGGGGTTCCAAGAGACCCAGTACTTC | TRBV13 | . | . | TRBJ2-5
CASSQDVQGLGSVNEQFF | TGTGCCAGCAGCCAAGATGTTCAGGGACTAGGGTCCGTCAATGAGCAGTTCTTC | TRBV3-1/TRBV3-2 | . | TRBD2 | TRBJ2-1
CASSLWQGPYEQYF | TGTGCCAGCAGCCTCTGGCAGGGACCCTACGAGCAGTACTTC | TRBV3-1/TRBV3-2 | . | . | TRBJ2-7
CASSQEPSSGANVLTF | TGCGCCAGCAGCCAAGAACCCAGCTCTGGGGCCAACGTCCTGACTTTC | TRBV4-3 | once | . | TRBJ2-6
CASSTRSNYGYTF | TGTGCCAGCAGCACCAGGAGTAACTATGGCTACACCTTC | TRBV7-2 | . | . | TRBJ1-2
CASSLEGRNPQHF | TGTGCCAGCAGCTTAGAGGGGCGGAATCCCCAGCATTTT | TRBV7-9 | . | . | TRBJ1-5
CASSLAGPSEQYF | TGTGCCAGCAGTTTGGCTGGTCCAAGCGAGCAGTACTTC | TRBV6-2/TRBV6-3 | few | . | TRBJ2-7
CASSLGEGAASPLHF | TGTGCCAGCAGTCTTGGGGAGGGGGCAGCTTCACCCCTCCACTTT | TRBV28 | . | TRBD1 | TRBJ1-6